Sequencing of this T cell receptor (beta chain) was carried out in a study of blood T cell repertoires in COVID-19. Study information: The analysed material was cDNA or gDNA that came from T cells, B-cell-depleted T cells, or PBMCs.

Produced via immunoSEQ multiplex PCR; TCRdb's table is partial and in-frame only. Among more than 130,000 clones listed, about 84% were seen once. This clonotype originated in a woman of 80 years or more in a cohort sampled during active or convalescent COVID-19. The sequencing input was peripheral blood.

In DNA form, the CDR3 reads TGTGCCAGCAGTGAACTATCTCGGACAGGGTTGAACAATGAGCAGTTCTTC. Protein: CASSELSRTGLNNEQFF. The rearrangement uses TRBV6-1 and TRBJ2-1; 8 bases are shared with TRBD1. Germline V gene lookup returns CDR1 MNHNS and CDR2 SASEGT. After removal of 2 bases from V and 5 bases from J, the junction contained 11 bases not matched to a gene. CDR3 length: 17 amino acids.